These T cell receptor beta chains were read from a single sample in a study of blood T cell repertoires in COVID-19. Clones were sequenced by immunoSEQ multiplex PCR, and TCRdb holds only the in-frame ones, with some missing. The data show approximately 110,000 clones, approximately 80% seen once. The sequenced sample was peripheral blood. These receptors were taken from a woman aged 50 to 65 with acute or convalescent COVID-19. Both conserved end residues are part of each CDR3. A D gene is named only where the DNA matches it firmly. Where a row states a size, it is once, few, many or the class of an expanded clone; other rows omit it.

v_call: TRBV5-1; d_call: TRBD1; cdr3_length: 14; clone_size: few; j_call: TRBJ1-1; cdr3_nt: TGCGCCAGCAGCTTCCAGGGACAGATTACTGAAGCTTTCTTT; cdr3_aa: CASSFQGQITEAFF
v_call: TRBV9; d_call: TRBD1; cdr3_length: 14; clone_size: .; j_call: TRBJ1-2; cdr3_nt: TGTGCCAGCAGCGCCTCCACAGGGGCGGGTGGCTACACCTTC; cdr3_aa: CASSASTGAGGYTF
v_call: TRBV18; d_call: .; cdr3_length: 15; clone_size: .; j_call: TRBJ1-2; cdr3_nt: TGTGCCAGCTCAGCCCAGGAGGGCAGCTGGAATGGCTACACCTTC; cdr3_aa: CASSAQEGSWNGYTF
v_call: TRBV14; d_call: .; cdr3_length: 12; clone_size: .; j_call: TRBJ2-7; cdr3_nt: TGTGCCAGCAGCGGAACAGGGAGCGAGCAGTACTTC; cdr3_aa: CASSGTGSEQYF
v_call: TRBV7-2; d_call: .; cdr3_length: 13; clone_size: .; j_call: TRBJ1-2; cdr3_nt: TGTGCCAGCAGCCCTACAGGGCCGGGAGGCTACACCTTC; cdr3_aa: CASSPTGPGGYTF
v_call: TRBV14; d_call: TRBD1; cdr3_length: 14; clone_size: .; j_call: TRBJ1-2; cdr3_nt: TGTGCCAGCAGCCAAGCAGGGGGCGTAAGTGGCTACACCTTC; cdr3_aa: CASSQAGGVSGYTF
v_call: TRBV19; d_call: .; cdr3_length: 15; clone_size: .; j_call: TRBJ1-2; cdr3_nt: TGTGCCAGTAGTATGGGAACAGGGATCTGGGATGGCTACACCTTC; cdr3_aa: CASSMGTGIWDGYTF
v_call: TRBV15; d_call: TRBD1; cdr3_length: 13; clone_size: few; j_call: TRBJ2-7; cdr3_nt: TGTGCCACCGCGACAGGGAGTACCTACGAGCAGTACTTC; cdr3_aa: CATATGSTYEQYF
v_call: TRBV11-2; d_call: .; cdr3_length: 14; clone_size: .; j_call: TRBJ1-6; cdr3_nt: TGTGCCAGCAGCTCGCAGGGGTTTACTTCACCCCTCCACTTT; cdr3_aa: CASSSQGFTSPLHF
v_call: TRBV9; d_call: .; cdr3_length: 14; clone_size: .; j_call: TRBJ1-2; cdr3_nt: TGTGCCAGCAGCGTAGCTACCCGGGGCTATGGCTACACCTTC; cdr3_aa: CASSVATRGYGYTF
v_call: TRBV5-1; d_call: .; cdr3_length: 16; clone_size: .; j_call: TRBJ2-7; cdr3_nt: TGCGCCAGCAGCTTGGGGCCAGGCGATCCGACGGTAGAGCAGTACTTC; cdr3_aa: CASSLGPGDPTVEQYF
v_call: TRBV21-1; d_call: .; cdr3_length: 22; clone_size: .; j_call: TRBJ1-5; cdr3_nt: TGTGCCAGCGGAGTTTTAGAAATCGGACAGGGGGCGCGGAGTAGGGGCAATCAGCCCCAGCATTTT; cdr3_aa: CASGVLEIGQGARSRGNQPQHF
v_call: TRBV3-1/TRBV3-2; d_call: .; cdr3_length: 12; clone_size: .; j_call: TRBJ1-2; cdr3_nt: TGTGCCAGCAGCCAGGGGGGAGGTGGCTACACCTTC; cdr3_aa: CASSQGGGGYTF
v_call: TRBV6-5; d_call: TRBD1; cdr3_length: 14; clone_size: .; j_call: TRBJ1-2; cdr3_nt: TGTGCCAGCAGTTATACCGGGACAGCCTATGGCTACACCTTC; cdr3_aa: CASSYTGTAYGYTF
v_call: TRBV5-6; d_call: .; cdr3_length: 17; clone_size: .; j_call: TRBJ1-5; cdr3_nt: TGTGCCAGCAGCCCCTCGTGGGGGGGAGGGAGCAATCAGCCCCAGCATTTT; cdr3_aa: CASSPSWGGGSNQPQHF
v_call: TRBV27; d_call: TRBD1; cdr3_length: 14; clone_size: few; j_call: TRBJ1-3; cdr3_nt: TGTGCCAGCAGGGTTACAGGGGCAGGAAACACCATATATTTT; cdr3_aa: CASRVTGAGNTIYF
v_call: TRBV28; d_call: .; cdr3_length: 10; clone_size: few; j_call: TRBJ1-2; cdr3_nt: TGTGCCAGCAGTTCAGTCGGCTACACCTTC; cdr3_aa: CASSSVGYTF
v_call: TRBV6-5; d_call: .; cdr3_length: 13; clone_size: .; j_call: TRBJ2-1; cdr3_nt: TGTGCCAGCGCAGTACGGAGGAACTATGAGCAGTTCTTC; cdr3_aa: CASAVRRNYEQFF
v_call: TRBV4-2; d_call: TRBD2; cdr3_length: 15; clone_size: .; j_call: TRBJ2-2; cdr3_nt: TGTGCCAGCAGCCCACGACTAGCAAACACCGGGGAGCTGTTTTTT; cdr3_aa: CASSPRLANTGELFF
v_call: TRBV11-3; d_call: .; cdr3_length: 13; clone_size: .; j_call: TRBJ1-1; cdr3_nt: TGTGCCAGCAGCTTTAGCATGAACACTGAAGCTTTCTTT; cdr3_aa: CASSFSMNTEAFF
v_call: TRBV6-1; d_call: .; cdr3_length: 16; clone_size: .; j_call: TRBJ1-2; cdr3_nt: TGTGCCAGCAGTGAGCGGGGGCAGGGAAGAGGCTATGGCTACACCTTC; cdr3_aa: CASSERGQGRGYGYTF
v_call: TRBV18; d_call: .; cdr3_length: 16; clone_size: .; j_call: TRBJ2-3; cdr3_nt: TGTGCCAGCTCAAGAACTGCTCAAGGGGGCACAGATACGCAGTATTTT; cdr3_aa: CASSRTAQGGTDTQYF
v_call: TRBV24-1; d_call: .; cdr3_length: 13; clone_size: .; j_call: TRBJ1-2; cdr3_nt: TGTGCCACCAGTGATTTAGCGTGGCGTGGCTACACCTTC; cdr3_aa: CATSDLAWRGYTF